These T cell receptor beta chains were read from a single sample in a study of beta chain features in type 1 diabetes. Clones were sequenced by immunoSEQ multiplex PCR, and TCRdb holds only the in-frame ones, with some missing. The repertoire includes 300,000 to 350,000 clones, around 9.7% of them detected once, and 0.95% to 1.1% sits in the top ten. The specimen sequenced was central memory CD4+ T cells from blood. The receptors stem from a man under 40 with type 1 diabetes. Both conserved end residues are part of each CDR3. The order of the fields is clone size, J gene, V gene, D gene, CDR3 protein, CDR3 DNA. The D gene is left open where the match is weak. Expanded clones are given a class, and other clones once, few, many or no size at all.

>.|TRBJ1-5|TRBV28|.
CASSLGDGTLIGNQPQHF
TGTGCCAGCAGTTTGGGCGACGGGACCCTTATAGGCAATCAGCCCCAGCATTTT
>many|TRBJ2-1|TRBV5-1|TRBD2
CASSLSGGTANEQFF
TGCGCCAGCAGCTTGAGCGGGGGGACTGCAAATGAGCAGTTCTTC
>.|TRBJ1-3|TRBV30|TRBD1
CACGTGSGNTIYF
TGTGCCTGTGGGACAGGGTCTGGAAACACCATATATTTT
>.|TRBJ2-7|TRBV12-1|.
CASRDLGGEQYF
TGTGCCAGCAGGGACCTCGGAGGCGAGCAGTACTTC
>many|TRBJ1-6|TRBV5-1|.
CASSFGGAGIDSPLHF
TGCGCCAGCAGCTTCGGCGGCGCCGGTATAGACTCACCCCTCCACTTT
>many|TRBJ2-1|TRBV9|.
CASSVLITSNEQFF
TGTGCCAGCAGCGTCTTAATAACCAGCAATGAGCAGTTCTTC
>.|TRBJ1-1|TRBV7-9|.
CASSPRGGDTEAFF
TGTGCCAGCAGCCCCCGCGGTGGGGACACTGAAGCTTTCTTT
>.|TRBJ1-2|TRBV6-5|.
CASSYSKGVGGYTF
TGTGCCAGCAGTTACTCGAAGGGGGTGGGTGGCTACACCTTC
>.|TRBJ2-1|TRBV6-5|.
CASSYIDEQFF
TGTGCCAGCAGTTACATCGATGAGCAGTTCTTC
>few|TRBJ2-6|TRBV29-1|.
CSVGTTGGTGANVLTF
TGCAGCGTGGGGACTACAGGGGGAACTGGGGCCAACGTCCTGACTTTC
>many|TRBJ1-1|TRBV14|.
CASSQDTAEAFF
TGTGCCAGCAGCCAAGATACAGCTGAAGCTTTCTTT
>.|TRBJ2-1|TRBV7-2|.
CATRAQNNEQFF
TGTGCCACCCGAGCGCAGAACAATGAGCAGTTCTTC
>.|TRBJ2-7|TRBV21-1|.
CASSHRDPYEQYF
TGTGCCAGCAGTCACAGGGATCCCTACGAGCAGTACTTC
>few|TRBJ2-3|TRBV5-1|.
CASSLFGGKADTQYF
TGCGCCAGCAGCTTGTTCGGGGGCAAGGCAGATACGCAGTATTTT
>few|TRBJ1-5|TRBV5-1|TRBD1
CASSLTGDPNQPQHF
TGCGCCAGCAGCCTGACAGGGGACCCCAATCAGCCCCAGCATTTT
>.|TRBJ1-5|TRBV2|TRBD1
CASGDRGNQPQHF
TGTGCCAGCGGGGACAGGGGCAATCAGCCCCAGCATTTT
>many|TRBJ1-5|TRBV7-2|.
CASSLNSGGNQPQHF
TGTGCCAGCAGCTTAAACTCCGGGGGCAATCAGCCCCAGCATTTT
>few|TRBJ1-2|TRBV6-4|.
CASSDGNRGTSGYTF
TGTGCCAGCAGTGACGGGAATCGGGGGACTAGTGGCTACACCTTC
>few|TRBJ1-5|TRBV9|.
CASSVDPVQPQHF
TGTGCCAGCAGCGTAGATCCGGTCCAGCCCCAGCATTTT
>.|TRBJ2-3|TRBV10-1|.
CASSDGPDTQYF
TGCGCCAGCAGTGACGGACCAGATACGCAGTATTTT
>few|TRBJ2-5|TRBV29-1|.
CSVQEDQETQYF
TGCAGCGTTCAGGAGGACCAAGAGACCCAGTACTTC
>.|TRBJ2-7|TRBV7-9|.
CASSSDNGYEQYF
TGTGCCAGCAGTTCTGACAATGGGTACGAGCAGTACTTC
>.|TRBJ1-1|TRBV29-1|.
CSVEKGNTEAFF
TGCAGCGTTGAAAAGGGGAACACTGAAGCTTTCTTT
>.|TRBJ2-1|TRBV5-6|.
CASSLLTGNSGNEQFF
TGTGCCAGCAGCCTCCTCACAGGGAATTCTGGTAATGAGCAGTTCTTC
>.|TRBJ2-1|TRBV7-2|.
CASSLAGGDEQFF
TGTGCCAGCAGCTTAGCAGGGGGGGATGAGCAGTTCTTC
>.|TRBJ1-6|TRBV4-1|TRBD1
CASSQDLDRGYEPLHF
TGCGCCAGCAGCCAAGATCTTGACAGGGGTTATGAACCCCTCCACTTT
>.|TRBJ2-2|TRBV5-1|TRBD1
CASSLPSDRGDTGELFF
TGCGCCAGCAGCTTACCCTCTGACAGGGGAGACACCGGGGAGCTGTTTTTT
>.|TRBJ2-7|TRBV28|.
CASSAGQSYEQYF
TGTGCCAGCAGTGCGGGACAGTCCTACGAGCAGTACTTC